The sequence of this T cell receptor beta chain was determined in a study of control samples from healthy donors and cancer patients. The table came from immunoSEQ multiplex PCR; TCRdb's copy has only in-frame clones and leaves some out. The sample includes about 60,000 clones, 88% of them seen just once. This CDR3 spans 16 amino acids. Germline V gives CDR1 MDHEN, CDR2 SYDVKM. The junction had 15 bases not matched to a gene; V was cut back by 6 bases and J by 9 bases. The receptor comes from a man aged 45-65 years in good health. The chain joins TRBV28 to TRBJ2-1; 9 bases fit TRBD2. Sequencing was performed on blood. The CDR3 nucleotides are TGTGCCAGCAGCTTGTGGGGGGTAGCGGGAGATAGTGAGCAGTTCTTC. Translating it yields CASSLWGVAGDSEQFF.